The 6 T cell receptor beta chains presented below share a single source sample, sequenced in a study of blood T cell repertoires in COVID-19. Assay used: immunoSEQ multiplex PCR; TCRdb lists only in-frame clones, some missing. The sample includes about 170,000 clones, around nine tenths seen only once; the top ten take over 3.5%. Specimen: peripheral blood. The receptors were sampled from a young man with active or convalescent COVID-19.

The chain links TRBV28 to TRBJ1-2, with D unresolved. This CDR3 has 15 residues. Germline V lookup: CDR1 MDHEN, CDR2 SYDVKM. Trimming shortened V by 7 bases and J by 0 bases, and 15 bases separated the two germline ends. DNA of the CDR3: TGTGCCAGCATCACCGGGGTCGGTTCTAACTATGGCTACACCTTC. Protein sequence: CASITGVGSNYGYTF.

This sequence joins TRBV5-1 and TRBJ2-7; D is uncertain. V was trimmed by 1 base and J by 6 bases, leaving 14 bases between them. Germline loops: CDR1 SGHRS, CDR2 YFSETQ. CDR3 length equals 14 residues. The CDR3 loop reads CASSLSVSPPEQYF. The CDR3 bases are TGCGCCAGCAGCTTGTCGGTTTCTCCGCCCGAGCAGTACTTC.

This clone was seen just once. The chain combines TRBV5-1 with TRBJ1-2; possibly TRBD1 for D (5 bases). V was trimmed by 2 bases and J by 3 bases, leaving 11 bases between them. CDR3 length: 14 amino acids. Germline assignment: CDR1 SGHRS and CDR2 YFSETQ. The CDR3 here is CASSFAGYDYGYTF. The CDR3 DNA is TGCGCCAGCAGCTTCGCAGGGTATGACTATGGCTACACCTTC.

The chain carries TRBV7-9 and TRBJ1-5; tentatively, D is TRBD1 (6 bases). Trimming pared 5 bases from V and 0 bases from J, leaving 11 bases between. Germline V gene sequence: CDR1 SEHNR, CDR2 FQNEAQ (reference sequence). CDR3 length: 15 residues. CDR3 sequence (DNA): TGTGCCAGCAGCACTAACAGGGATAGCAATCAGCCCCAGCATTTT. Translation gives CASSTNRDSNQPQHF. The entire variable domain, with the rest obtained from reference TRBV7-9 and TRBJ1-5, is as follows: DTGVSQNPRHKITKRGQNVTFRCDPISEHNRLYWYRQTLGQGPEFLTYFQNEAQLEKSRLLSDRFSAERPKGSFSTLEIQRTEQGDSAMYLCASSTNRDSNQPQHFGDGTRLSIL.

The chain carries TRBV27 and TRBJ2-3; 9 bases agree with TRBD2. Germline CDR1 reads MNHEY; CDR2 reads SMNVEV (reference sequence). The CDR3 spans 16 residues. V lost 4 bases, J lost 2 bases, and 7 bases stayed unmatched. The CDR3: CASSSLAGDATDTQYF. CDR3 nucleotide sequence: TGTGCCAGCAGTTCCTTAGCGGGGGACGCCACAGATACGCAGTATTTT.

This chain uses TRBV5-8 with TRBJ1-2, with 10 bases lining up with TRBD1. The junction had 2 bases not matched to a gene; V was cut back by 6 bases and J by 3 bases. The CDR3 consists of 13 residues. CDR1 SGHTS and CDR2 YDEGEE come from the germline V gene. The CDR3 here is CASKGQGYYGYTF. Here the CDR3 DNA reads TGTGCCAGCAAGGGACAGGGGTACTATGGCTACACCTTC.